This T cell receptor beta chain was recovered during a study of T cell repertoires and Cas9 in healthy adults. Study details: SpCas9-reactive CD4 and CD8 T cells were characterized for potency, cytotoxicity and lineage. Whole-study results and caveats: SpCas9-reactive effector T cells were reportedly restrained in vitro by SpCas9-reactive regulatory T cells.

Clones were read by immunoSEQ multiplex PCR, and TCRdb kept only the in-frame ones, dropping some. The sample carries tens of thousands of clones, 85% to 95% recorded once. This CDR3 is built from 16 residues. V was pared by 6 bases and J by 2 bases, with 18 bases between. Looked up from germline, CDR1 is MDHEN and CDR2 is SYDVKM. Turning to this clone: What it recognizes is unknown.

The gene calls are TRBV28 and TRBJ2-3, with D perhaps matching TRBD1 (7 bases). The TCR comes from a human donor in good health. Source material: CD4+ effector T cells (CD127+, CD25-, CD137-, CD154-) from PBMCs; culture status not recorded. The DNA for the CDR3 is TGTGCCAGCAGCCCAGGGGGGCGGTTCTCCACAGATACGCAGTATTTT. Its translation is CASSPGGRFSTDTQYF. Full variable domain (outside the CDR3, taken from reference TRBV28 and TRBJ2-3): DVKVTQSSRYLVKRTGEKVFLECVQDMDHENMFWYRQDPGLGLRLIYFSYDVKMKEKGDIPEGYSVSREKKERFSLILESASTNQTSMYLCASSPGGRFSTDTQYFGPGTRLTVL.